A selection of T cell receptor beta chains follows, all from one sample in a study of cytomegalovirus exposure and HLA in healthy donors. Method: immunoSEQ multiplex PCR; TCRdb's copy keeps in-frame clones and lacks some. Of some 190,000 clones listed, around three quarters are singletons. The sample comprised PBMCs. The receptor source for this set is a woman aged 25 to 39 in good health and CMV-seropositive. The conserved cysteine and the conserved F or W are not part of the CDR3 here.

V	J	CDR3
TRBV6-4	TRBJ2-2	ASSDGTGESGELF
TRBV29-1	TRBJ2-5	SVDLAGFFVETQY
TRBV6-5	TRBJ1-4	ASSYSVATNEKLF
TRBV5-6	TRBJ2-7	ASGLGGASSYEQY
TRBV28	.	ASSHRDREDEQY
TRBV7-2	TRBJ2-5	ASSLDRSQGETQY
TRBV6-5	TRBJ2-5	ASSYGPAGGLETQY
TRBV7-9	TRBJ1-3	ASSFQELNTIY
TRBV7-9	TRBJ2-1	ASSLGASGYNEQF
TRBV4-3	TRBJ2-7	ASSPGLAAYEQY
TRBV4-1	TRBJ2-7	ASSQDSNLLYEQY
TRBV7-9	TRBJ2-6	SSSYYFPTGANVLT